The clone carrying this T cell receptor (beta chain) was recorded once. The sample comes from a study of hypomethylating agent response in myelodysplastic syndrome. Turning to the study itself: Patients with myelodysplastic syndrome were fewer than ten male and 2 female.

The CDR3 spans 16 residues. The germline V gene encodes CDR1 LNHDA and CDR2 SQIVND (reference sequence). V shed 4 bases and J 0 bases; nucleotides not matched to a gene: 4. Libraries were prepared by immunoSEQ multiplex PCR; TCRdb keeps only in-frame clonotypes and omits some of them. The sample includes several thousand clones, 87% of them seen just once. This specimen was bone marrow, taken before or after starting hypomethylating agent treatment for myelodysplastic syndrome (not recorded which). This chain connects TRBV19 to TRBJ2-1; 9 positions match TRBD2. This TCR was sampled from a human donor with myelodysplastic syndrome. The CDR3 reads CASSRGRGGSYNEQFF. CDR3 DNA: TGTGCCAGTAGTAGGGGGCGGGGGGGCTCCTACAATGAGCAGTTCTTC.